The 9 T cell receptor beta chains reported below all come from one sample, sequenced in a study of control samples from healthy donors and cancer patients. Sequencing was performed with immunoSEQ multiplex PCR; in TCRdb, only in-frame clones are kept and a portion is missing. The data show about 100,000 clones, over 85% seen once. Material for sequencing was blood. The receptors shown here come from a human donor in good health. The donor label of this sample is uncertain.

V and J are TRBV9 and TRBJ2-5, with 11 bases matching TRBD2. The J segment lost 7 bases and the V segment lost 5 bases, leaving 16 bases of the junction unmatched. This CDR3 has 17 amino acids. Germline-derived CDR1 and CDR2 are SGDLS and YYNGEE. The DNA for the CDR3 is TGTGCCAGCAGTCCCACCGGGGGGGGACTAGCGGTTTGGACCCAGTACTTC. This sequence encodes CASSPTGGGLAVWTQYF.

This clone appeared once. The chain employs TRBV18 and TRBJ1-2; tentatively, D is TRBD1 (5 bases). V dropped 0 bases and J dropped 4 bases, with 15 bases sitting between them. Looked up from germline, CDR1 is KGHSH and CDR2 is LQKENI. The CDR3 totals 16 residues. CDR3 amino acids: CASSPPDTRPLYGYTF. The CDR3 DNA is TGTGCCAGCTCACCACCGGACACCCGTCCCCTCTATGGCTACACCTTC.

This clone was observed once. This rearrangement joins TRBV12-3 or TRBV12-4 to TRBJ1-3; the match to TRBD1 covers 9 bases. The CDR3 is made up of 13 amino acids. The V segment lost 5 bases and the J segment 10 bases; nucleotides outside the gene matches: 6. The chain's CDR3 is CASSGDGTGTIYF. The CDR3, as DNA: TGTGCCAGCAGTGGCGACGGGACAGGGACCATATATTTT.

The chain employs TRBV6-4 and TRBJ2-1; 9 nucleotides align to TRBD2. The CDR3 runs 16 residues. Per the germline V gene, CDR1 is MRHNA and CDR2 is SNTAGT. V trimming: 3 bases; J trimming: 2 bases; junction bases outside the gene matches: 5. CDR3 DNA: TGTGCCAGCAGTGATGGCGGGGGGGCCCCCTACAATGAGCAGTTCTTC. This sequence encodes CASSDGGGAPYNEQFF.

V usage is TRBV19 and J usage is TRBJ1-2; D not certain. The length of the CDR3 is 14 residues. Germline V CDR1 and CDR2: LNHDA, SQIVND (reference sequence). V was clipped by 3 bases and J by 4 bases, with 12 bases between them. The DNA of the CDR3 is TGTGCCAGTAGTATTTCCAGGAGACCCTATGGCTACACCTTC. Amino acids: CASSISRRPYGYTF. The full variable domain, completed using reference TRBV19 and TRBJ1-2, is DGGITQSPKYLFRKEGQNVTLSCEQNLNHDAMYWYRQDPGQGLRLIYYSQIVNDFQKGDIAEGYSVSREKKESFPLTVTSAQKNPTAFYLCASSISRRPYGYTFGSGTRLTVV.

The rearrangement joins TRBV13 to TRBJ1-1; 7 bases are a match to TRBD1. The CDR3 spans 12 residues. The ends lost 5 bases at V and 10 bases at J; junction bases unmatched: 7. CDR1 is PRHDT and CDR2 is FYEKMQ in the germline V gene (reference sequence). The CDR3 sequence: CASSPRTGPAFF. CDR3 coding DNA: TGTGCCAGCAGCCCACGGACAGGCCCAGCTTTCTTT.

The chain employs TRBV6-5 and TRBJ2-1, with no clear D. V lost 2 bases and J 0 bases, leaving 11 bases between the germline ends. Germline CDR1 MNHEY, CDR2 SVGAGI. The CDR3 sequence is 16 residues long. CDR3 amino acids: CASSYVGFSSYNEQFF. CDR3 nucleotides: TGTGCCAGCAGTTACGTAGGTTTCTCCTCCTACAATGAGCAGTTCTTC.

The chain links TRBV7-8 to TRBJ2-3; TRBD2 aligns across 8 bases. Losses at the gene ends were 5 bases for V and 0 bases for J; bases not matched to a gene: 7. The CDR3 sequence is 16 residues long. Germline loops: CDR1 SGHVS, CDR2 FQNEAQ. CDR3 nucleotide sequence: TGTGCCAGCAGCCCCTCCAGCGGGGGCAGCACAGATACGCAGTATTTT. Its translation is CASSPSSGGSTDTQYF.

The table lists this clone with a count of one. V is TRBV7-2 and J is TRBJ1-4, with D tentatively TRBD1 (5 bases). Trimming pared 3 bases from V and 7 bases from J, leaving 15 bases between. The CDR3 loop spans 15 amino acids. Germline V gene sequence: CDR1 SGHTA, CDR2 FQGNSA. The CDR3 coding sequence is TGTGCCAGCAGCTTCTGGGGGACTACGGGTGAAAAACTGTTTTTT. As protein: CASSFWGTTGEKLFF.